Given below is one T cell receptor beta chain in context. Its antigen remains unidentified. This entry comes from a study of post-analysis software for immune sequencing data. Study as a whole: In terms of disease course, relapsing-remitting, secondary progressive and progressive-relapsing multiple sclerosis were included.

Unique molecular identifiers were carried by the TCR beta cDNA libraries. MiXCR, run by TCRdb on the PCR reads, gives a single entry per CDR3 protein. Among approximately 770,000 distinct CDR3 sequences listed, around 42% were seen once. V was cut by 1 base and J by 6 bases, with 9 bases left in between. The CDR3 loop spans 14 amino acids. Germline assignment: CDR1 SEHNR and CDR2 FQNEAQ (reference sequence). Notes on the study in general: In patients, five TRBV segments were more frequent than in controls, with TRBV5-6, TRBV5-1 and TRBV20-1 among them. Patients with multiple sclerosis recorded significantly lower normalized Chao1 diversity than controls, the study found.

The sequence derives from a girl aged 5-17 years with multiple sclerosis. V gene TRBV7-9 combines with J gene TRBJ2-2, with a possible D match to TRBD2 (6 bases). What was sequenced was blood. Written as DNA, the CDR3 is TGTGCCAGCAGCTTAGTTCGGGACTCCGGGGAGCTGTTTTTT. This sequence encodes CASSLVRDSGELFF.